One and the same sample provided the 25 T cell receptor beta chains below, sequenced in a study of blood T cell repertoires in COVID-19. Only in-frame clones appear in the TCRdb table, and some are missing; sequencing was by immunoSEQ multiplex PCR. The sample has 95,000 to 100,000 clones, about 90% seen once. The source material was peripheral blood. Every receptor here comes from a woman aged 25 to 45 with acute or convalescent COVID-19.

The V and J genes are TRBV9 and TRBJ2-2, with TRBD1 matching 8 bases. The germline gives CDR1 SGDLS, CDR2 YYNGEE. V shed 5 bases and J 8 bases; nucleotides not matched to a gene: 8. The CDR3 has 14 amino acids. CDR3 nucleotide sequence: TGTGCCAGCAGTCGGACAGGGTGGATTGGGGAGCTGTTTTTT. As protein: CASSRTGWIGELFF.

This clone was recorded once. This sequence joins TRBV28 and TRBJ1-1; maybe TRBD1 (6 bases). The germline V gene encodes CDR1 MDHEN and CDR2 SYDVKM. CDR3 size: 13 residues. Trimming stripped 5 bases from V and 7 bases from J, with 14 bases between. CDR3 sequence (DNA): TGTGCCAGCAGTAGTCCGGGACACAGTGAAGCTTTCTTT. This encodes CASSSPGHSEAFF.

As DNA, the CDR3 is TGTGCCAGCAGCGCTCTCAGGGATTCGGAGCAGTTCTTC. It translates to CASSALRDSEQFF. J is TRBJ2-1 and V is TRBV9; D perhaps matches TRBD1 (5 bases). The CDR3 runs 13 residues. V lost 3 bases and J 10 bases, leaving 14 bases between the germline ends. The germline V gene encodes CDR1 SGDLS and CDR2 YYNGEE.

The chain uses TRBV29-1 and TRBJ1-1; 9 nucleotides match TRBD1. With V trimmed by 4 bases and J by 3 bases, 3 bases remained unmatched. Germline V lookup: CDR1 SQVTM, CDR2 ANQGSEA. CDR3 length equals 13 residues. CDR3 sequence: CSVGGQGYTEAFF. In nucleotides, the CDR3 is TGCAGCGTTGGAGGACAGGGGTACACTGAAGCTTTCTTT. Based on the CDR3 plus reference TRBV29-1 and TRBJ1-1, the full variable domain is SAVISQKPSRDICQRGTSLTIQCQVDSQVTMMFWYRQQPGQSLTLIATANQGSEATYESGFVIDKFPISRPNLTFSTLTVSNMSPEDSSIYLCSVGGQGYTEAFFGQGTRLTVV.

V and J are TRBV4-1 and TRBJ1-6; 9 bases map to TRBD1. Germline V gene sequence: CDR1 MGHRA, CDR2 YSYEKL. With 5 bases clipped from V and 5 bases from J, the junction kept 4 bases outside the gene matches. The CDR3 is 15 amino acids. The CDR3 DNA follows: TGCGCCAGCAGCTACCGGGACAGGGATAATTCACCCCTCCACTTT. Encoded protein: CASSYRDRDNSPLHF.

This chain joins TRBV7-8 and TRBJ2-3; D is unclear. This CDR3 spans 12 amino acids. CDR1 SGHVS and CDR2 FQNEAQ come from the germline V gene. Trimming left V 5 bases short and J 3 bases short, with 6 bases between. The CDR3 spells CASSPYTDTQYF. The CDR3 region has the DNA TGTGCCAGCAGCCCCTATACAGATACGCAGTATTTT.

This clone has ten or more counts. The chain has TRBV5-6 and TRBJ2-7, with D uncertain. V was shortened by 1 base and J by 3 bases, with 11 bases between the two germline ends. From germline, CDR1 is SGHDT and CDR2 YYEEEE. The CDR3 is 14 amino acids. In DNA, the CDR3 is TGTGCCAGCAGCTTGACGTACAAAGTCTACGAGCAGTACTTC. Its translation: CASSLTYKVYEQYF.

The V and J genes are TRBV9 and TRBJ1-3; TRBD1 matches 8 bases. The germline V gene encodes CDR1 SGDLS and CDR2 YYNGEE. V dropped 2 bases and J dropped 0; count of bases not matched to a gene: 7. CDR3 length: 17 residues. In nucleotides, the CDR3 is TGTGCCAGCAGCGTCCTTCCTGGGACAGGCTCTGGAAACACCATATATTTT. Its protein product is CASSVLPGTGSGNTIYF. Variable domain in full (rest from reference TRBV9 and TRBJ1-3): DSGVTQTPKHLITATGQRVTLRCSPRSGDLSVYWYQQSLDQGLQFLIQYYNGEERAKGNILERFSAQQFPDLHSELNLSSLELGDSALYFCASSVLPGTGSGNTIYFGEGSWLTVV.

The V gene is TRBV27, the J gene TRBJ1-2; D call uncertain. This CDR3 comprises 15 residues. Per the germline V gene, CDR1 is MNHEY and CDR2 is SMNVEV (reference sequence). Trimming shortened V by 0 bases and J by 2 bases, and 10 bases separated the two germline ends. CDR3 residues: CASSLSTHLNYGYTF. The CDR3 bases are TGTGCCAGCAGTTTATCGACACACCTAAACTATGGCTACACCTTC.

Turning to this clone: This could be a read error, since a much larger clone is one nucleotide away. Additional DNA sequences in this sample encode the identical CDR3. The rearrangement links TRBV6-5 to TRBJ1-3; no clear D gene. CDR1 and CDR2 from the germline V gene are MNHEY and SVGAGI. With 4 bases removed from V and 2 bases from J, the gap between germline ends came to 6 bases. The CDR3 is made up of 13 amino acids. The DNA of the CDR3 is TGTGCCAGCAGTTCGGAGGCTGGAAACACCATATATTTT. Translated: CASSSEAGNTIYF.

The chain uses TRBV2 and TRBJ2-5; possibly TRBD2 for D (5 bases). V lost 7 bases to trimming and J lost 5 bases, with 11 bases between them. The CDR3 consists of 12 residues. Germline loops: CDR1 SNHLY, CDR2 FYNNEI. This CDR3 reads CASTNPGETQYF. CDR3 nucleotide sequence: TGTGCCAGCACAAATCCGGGGGAGACCCAGTACTTC.

A single count supports this clone. The chain joins TRBV7-9 to TRBJ1-2; tentative D call: TRBD1 (6 bases). The CDR3 runs 12 residues. From germline, CDR1 is SEHNR and CDR2 FQNEAQ (reference sequence). The V end lost 3 bases, the J end lost 8 bases, and 10 bases lay between the germline ends. This CDR3 is CASSFLGAGYTF. The CDR3 DNA sequence: TGTGCCAGCAGCTTCTTGGGGGCCGGCTACACCTTC.

This chain connects TRBV5-4 to TRBJ2-7, with TRBD1 identical over 8 bases. V lost 4 bases to trimming and J lost 4 bases; unmatched junction nucleotides: 22. The CDR3 length is 19 residues. CDR1 and CDR2 (germline): SGHNT, YYREEE (reference sequence). The CDR3 DNA follows: TGTGCCAGCAGCCAGGACCTGGTGGGTTCAGGGGGCTCCCAGTACGAGCAGTACTTC. Translation gives CASSQDLVGSGGSQYEQYF.

The chain joins TRBV7-9 to TRBJ1-2, with a weak D call TRBD1 (6 bases). The CDR3 has 14 residues. Germline V gene data show CDR1 as SEHNR and CDR2 as FQNEAQ (reference sequence). Trimming stripped 3 bases from V and 0 bases from J, with 8 bases between. CDR3 loop: CASSFGTTNYGYTF. CDR3 coding DNA: TGTGCCAGCAGCTTCGGGACAACTAACTATGGCTACACCTTC.

This chain uses TRBV21-1 with TRBJ2-7; TRBD2 is the table's D call, not checked against the DNA. TRBV21-1 is recorded as a pseudogene. The CDR3 loop spans 15 amino acids. The CDR3 DNA reads TGTGCCAGCAGCAATGGAAGCGATTACCCCTACGAGCAGTACTTC. Protein sequence: CASSNGSDYPYEQYF.

About this clone itself: The same CDR3 is also encoded by other DNA sequences in this sample. CDR3 DNA sequence: TGTGCCAGCAGCTTAGGACAGGGGGCCCCTTACGAGCAGTACTTC. Translated: CASSLGQGAPYEQYF. This chain links TRBV7-9 with TRBJ2-7; 10 nucleotides match TRBD1. Germline CDR1 is SEHNR and CDR2 is FQNEAQ (reference sequence). The CDR3 sequence is 15 residues long. Germline trimming cut 1 base from V and 4 bases from J; bases unmatched to any gene: 4.

The rearrangement links TRBV27 to TRBJ1-1; D is possibly TRBD1 (5 bases). Germline-derived CDR1 and CDR2 are MNHEY and SMNVEV (reference sequence). The CDR3 runs 14 residues. Trimming removed 5 bases from V and 2 bases from J, with 12 bases in between. DNA for the CDR3: TGTGCCAGCAGTCAACCCAGGGCTAACACTGAAGCTTTCTTT. It specifies CASSQPRANTEAFF.

V and J are TRBV7-6 and TRBJ2-3, with a weak D call TRBD2 (6 bases). Germline assignment: CDR1 SGHVS and CDR2 FNYEAQ. The CDR3 is 16 amino acids. The ends were cut back, 4 bases at V and 0 bases at J, with 14 bases in the middle. CDR3 DNA: TGTGCCAGCAGCTCTAACGGCGGGGCTAGCACAGATACGCAGTATTTT. Protein product: CASSSNGGASTDTQYF. Complete variable domain (other parts from reference TRBV7-6 and TRBJ2-3): GAGVSQSPRYKVTKRGQDVALRCDPISGHVSLYWYRQALGQGPEFLTYFNYEAQQDKSGLPNDRFSAERPEGSISTLTIQRTEQRDSAMYRCASSSNGGASTDTQYFGPGTRLTVL.

The chain has TRBV13 and TRBJ2-3; TRBD2 aligns across 7 bases. Germline V gives CDR1 PRHDT, CDR2 FYEKMQ (reference sequence). The CDR3 runs 15 residues. Losses at the gene ends were 3 bases for V and 0 bases for J; bases not matched to a gene: 3. CDR3 nucleotides: TGTGCCAGCAGCTTTCGGGGGGTCAGCACAGATACGCAGTATTTT. Amino acid sequence: CASSFRGVSTDTQYF.

The chain is built from TRBV7-9 and TRBJ2-6; D remains ambiguous. The CDR3 runs 18 residues. The germline CDR1 and CDR2 sequences are SEHNR and FQNEAQ (reference sequence). Trimming pared 5 bases from V and 0 bases from J, leaving 17 bases between. The CDR3 bases are TGTGCCAGCAGCCCCTCCTTCCAATACAGCTCTGGGGCCAACGTCCTGACTTTC. This translates into CASSPSFQYSSGANVLTF.

This clone appeared a single time. This CDR3 is CASSYLGALGTEAFF. The CDR3 DNA is TGTGCCAGCAGTTATTTGGGGGCGCTGGGAACTGAAGCTTTCTTT. V and J are TRBV6-5 and TRBJ1-1, with D tentatively TRBD1 (6 bases). The CDR3 has 15 residues. Germline CDR1 and CDR2: MNHEY and SVGAGI. Trimming removed 3 bases from V and 5 bases from J, with 16 bases in between.

The gene calls are TRBV13 and TRBJ2-6; TRBD2 matches 8 bases. This CDR3 spans 18 amino acids. CDR1 is PRHDT and CDR2 is FYEKMQ in the germline V gene (reference sequence). J gave up 2 bases and V 11 bases, and 17 bases lay outside the gene matches. The CDR3 DNA follows: TGTGCCCCCAGCTTAACCCCGGGGGGGGGCCCTGGGGCCAACGTCCTGACTTTC. It translates to CAPSLTPGGGPGANVLTF.

This chain uses TRBV9 with TRBJ2-4; 10 bases align to TRBD2. Trimming took 2 bases from V and 0 from J; bases not matched to a gene: 14. CDR3 length equals 20 residues. Looked up from germline, CDR1 is SGDLS and CDR2 is YYNGEE. CDR3 sequence reads: CASSVVAGGPGLVAKNIQYF. In DNA form, the CDR3 reads TGTGCCAGCAGCGTGGTAGCGGGGGGACCCGGACTGGTAGCCAAAAACATTCAGTACTTC.

This chain joins TRBV5-1 and TRBJ1-1, with D possibly matching TRBD1 (5 bases). The CDR3 contains 14 residues. V was pared by 3 bases and J by 2 bases, with 11 bases between. Germline lookup yields CDR1 SGHRS and CDR2 YFSETQ. CDR3 sequence: CASSWPGGNTEAFF. The CDR3 DNA reads TGCGCCAGCAGCTGGCCCGGGGGAAACACTGAAGCTTTCTTT.

This chain uses TRBV6-5 with TRBJ1-1, with D possibly matching TRBD1 (6 bases). The germline V gene has CDR1 MNHEY and CDR2 SVGAGI. The CDR3 has 12 amino acids. V was clipped by 2 bases and J by 6 bases, with 7 bases between them. This CDR3 is CASSYGQSEAFF. The CDR3, as DNA: TGTGCCAGCAGTTACGGACAGTCTGAAGCTTTCTTT.